These T cell receptor beta chains were read from a single sample in a study of cytomegalovirus exposure and HLA in healthy donors. Assay: immunoSEQ multiplex PCR; the TCRdb copy retains only in-frame clones and omits some. The repertoire holds 150,000 to 200,000 clones, with 85% as singletons. Sequenced material: PBMCs. All receptors come from a man between 18 and 35 years old in good health and CMV-seropositive. Both conserved end residues are part of each CDR3. The D gene is left open where the match is weak. Some rows have no size entry. The others give once, few or many, or a class for an expanded clone.

D,V,J,size,CDR3,DNA
TRBD1,TRBV28,TRBJ1-2,.,CASSTTGALWGYTF,TGTGCCAGCAGTACGACAGGGGCGCTCTGGGGCTACACCTTC
.,TRBV28,TRBJ1-6,.,CASSFNSHNSPLHF,TGTGCCAGCAGTTTTAACAGCCATAATTCACCCCTCCACTTT
TRBD1,TRBV6-5,TRBJ1-1,.,CASRTPGGTEAFF,TGTGCCAGCAGGACCCCAGGGGGGACTGAAGCTTTCTTT
TRBD1,TRBV28,TRBJ2-7,.,CASSSRTGGGLYEQYF,TGTGCCAGCAGTTCTCGGACAGGTGGGGGCCTCTACGAGCAGTACTTC
TRBD1,TRBV7-9,TRBJ1-1,.,CASSSGTGPVAEAFF,TGTGCCAGCAGCTCCGGGACAGGGCCCGTGGCTGAAGCTTTCTTT
TRBD1,TRBV4-2,TRBJ1-2,.,CASSQGSGGADYGYTF,TGTGCCAGCAGCCAAGGTTCAGGGGGCGCGGACTATGGCTACACCTTC
.,TRBV11-2,TRBJ1-3,many,CASSLQSGGNTIYF,TGTGCCAGCAGCTTGCAGTCGGGTGGAAACACCATATATTTT
.,TRBV11-2,TRBJ2-7,.,CASTTDGGVEQYF,TGTGCCAGCACCACTGACGGCGGGGTCGAGCAGTACTTC
TRBD2,TRBV5-1,TRBJ2-7,once,CASSLLAGGPYEQYF,TGCGCCAGCAGCTTGTTAGCGGGAGGGCCCTACGAGCAGTACTTC
.,TRBV2,TRBJ2-3,.,CASSPLDTDTQYF,TGTGCCAGCAGCCCACTTGACACAGATACGCAGTATTTT
TRBD1,TRBV4-1,TRBJ1-1,once,CASSQAQDRDSTEAFF,TGCGCCAGCAGCCAAGCGCAGGACAGGGACTCCACTGAAGCTTTCTTT
TRBD1,TRBV28,TRBJ2-1,.,CASSLLGTGGVNEQFF,TGTGCCAGCAGTCTCCTCGGGACAGGGGGTGTTAATGAGCAGTTCTTC
TRBD1,TRBV27,TRBJ2-5,.,CASMGQSGQETQYF,TGTGCCAGCATGGGACAGTCAGGCCAAGAGACCCAGTACTTC
.,TRBV10-3,TRBJ2-5,.,CAIRSPGSQETQYF,TGTGCCATCAGATCACCAGGAAGCCAAGAGACCCAGTACTTC
.,TRBV6-5,TRBJ1-2,.,CASSYLTGIVNYGYTF,TGTGCCAGCAGTTATCTTACAGGGATAGTCAACTATGGCTACACCTTC
.,TRBV4-1,TRBJ2-2,.,CASSQGVQGNTGELFF,TGCGCCAGCAGCCAAGGGGTTCAGGGGAACACCGGGGAGCTGTTTTTT
.,TRBV7-9,TRBJ1-2,.,CASSMALGVGYTF,TGTGCCAGCAGCATGGCCCTAGGAGTCGGCTACACCTTC
TRBD2,TRBV7-3,TRBJ2-1,once,CASSPGLAGSNEQFF,TGTGCCAGCAGCCCAGGACTAGCGGGTTCAAATGAGCAGTTCTTC
.,TRBV9,TRBJ2-3,.,CASSTRSGTSTDTQYF,TGTGCCAGCAGCACAAGAAGCGGTACTAGCACAGATACGCAGTATTTT
TRBD1,TRBV30,TRBJ1-2,many,CAWAQGMGYTF,TGTGCCTGGGCACAGGGGATGGGCTACACCTTC
TRBD1,TRBV10-1,TRBJ2-2,.,CASSESTGTGELFF,TGCGCCAGCAGTGAGTCGACAGGGACCGGGGAGCTGTTTTTT
.,TRBV4-1,TRBJ1-6,few,CASSPQDGHSPLHF,TGCGCCAGCAGCCCACAGGACGGCCATTCACCCCTCCACTTT
TRBD1,TRBV27,TRBJ2-7,few,CASGTGWTYEQYF,TGTGCCAGCGGGACAGGGTGGACCTACGAGCAGTACTTC
TRBD1,TRBV6-1,TRBJ1-1,.,CASRIGTEMNTEAFF,TGTGCCAGCAGAATAGGGACAGAGATGAACACTGAAGCTTTCTTT
.,TRBV27,TRBJ2-5,few,CASSLGGPRETQYF,TGTGCCAGCAGTCTAGGGGGACCTCGGGAGACCCAGTACTTC
.,TRBV10-3,TRBJ1-1,.,CAISGTEGGTEAFF,TGTGCCATCAGTGGGACGGAGGGAGGGACTGAAGCTTTCTTT
TRBD1,TRBV19,TRBJ1-2,.,CASSPPDRGRDGYTF,TGTGCCAGTAGTCCCCCGGACAGGGGAAGGGATGGCTACACCTTC
TRBD2,TRBV13,TRBJ2-1,.,CASSPRTSGAYNEQFF,TGTGCCAGCAGCCCTCGGACTAGCGGGGCGTACAATGAGCAGTTCTTC
.,TRBV7-9,TRBJ1-1,.,CASRGGTEAFF,TGTGCCAGCAGAGGGGGCACTGAAGCTTTCTTT
TRBD2,TRBV28,TRBJ2-1,.,CASSPTSGSAYEQFF,TGTGCCAGCAGTCCGACTAGCGGGAGTGCCTATGAGCAGTTCTTC
.,TRBV2,TRBJ1-2,.,CASSGGENYGYTF,TGTGCCAGCAGTGGGGGGGAGAACTATGGCTACACCTTC
.,TRBV5-1,TRBJ1-2,once,CASSLGAASNYGYTF,TGCGCCAGCAGCTTGGGGGCAGCCTCTAACTATGGCTACACCTTC
TRBD2,TRBV5-4,TRBJ2-1,.,CASSQEISGGQNEQFF,TGTGCCAGCAGCCAGGAAATTAGCGGGGGGCAGAATGAGCAGTTCTTC
TRBD2,TRBV28,TRBJ2-7,.,CASSVSSGTSYEQYF,TGTGCCAGCAGTGTATCTAGCGGGACCTCCTACGAGCAGTACTTC
TRBD1,TRBV6-5,TRBJ1-2,few,CASSTQGAQGYTF,TGTGCCAGCAGCACCCAGGGGGCGCAAGGCTACACCTTC
.,TRBV28,TRBJ1-2,.,CASSFFPRQNYGYTF,TGTGCCAGCAGTTTTTTTCCTCGACAGAACTATGGCTACACCTTC
TRBD1,TRBV28,TRBJ2-6,.,CASSGGTGYVLSSDTYSGANVLTF,TGTGCCAGCAGTGGGGGGACAGGTTACGTACTAAGTTCTGATACCTACTCTGGGGCCAACGTCCTGACTTTC
.,TRBV27,TRBJ1-5,.,CASSSDTWSAQHF,TGTGCCAGCAGTTCTGACACCTGGTCAGCCCAGCATTTT
TRBD2,TRBV28,TRBJ2-7,once,CASSSGLAGALYEQYF,TGTGCCAGCAGTTCAGGACTAGCGGGGGCCCTCTACGAGCAGTACTTC
.,TRBV5-1,TRBJ2-2,.,CASGRTGSTGELFF,TGCGCCAGCGGGAGGACGGGCTCCACCGGGGAGCTGTTTTTT
.,TRBV4-1,TRBJ1-1,few,CASSHEQGYTEAFF,TGCGCCAGCAGCCATGAGCAGGGGTACACTGAAGCTTTCTTT